Following are 7 T cell receptor beta chains from one sample sequenced in a study of cytomegalovirus exposure and HLA in healthy donors. Assay used: immunoSEQ multiplex PCR; TCRdb lists only in-frame clones, some missing. This sample has roughly 260,000 clones, with around 87% found just once. The sequenced sample consisted of PBMCs. The receptors originated from a man aged 18 to 29 in good health and CMV-seronegative.

V gene TRBV2 combines with J gene TRBJ2-7, with 9 bases aligning to TRBD1. J lost 6 bases, V lost 7 bases, and 16 bases had no gene match. The length of the CDR3 is 16 residues. Germline V gene data show CDR1 as SNHLY and CDR2 as FYNNEI. CDR3 DNA sequence: TGTGCCAGCACCTCCAATACCGGGACAGGGCTTAGCGAGCAGTACTTC. This codes for CASTSNTGTGLSEQYF.

V and J are TRBV5-1 and TRBJ2-1; D ambiguous. V gave up 0 bases and J gave up 5 bases, with 9 bases separating them. The CDR3 runs to 14 residues. Germline assignment: CDR1 SGHRS and CDR2 YFSETQ. CDR3 DNA: TGCGCCAGCAGCTTGGCCGGAGACCACAATGAGCAGTTCTTC. As protein: CASSLAGDHNEQFF.

The CDR3 here is CASSEDMAGFYNEQFF. CDR3 DNA: TGTGCCAGCAGTGAAGATATGGCGGGATTCTACAATGAGCAGTTCTTC. J is TRBJ2-1 and V is TRBV2, with TRBD2 as a possible D gene (6 bases). The length of the CDR3 is 16 residues. Germline V gene sequence: CDR1 SNHLY, CDR2 FYNNEI. The V and J ends lost 1 base and 3 bases respectively, with 13 bases between them.

The chain employs TRBV13 and TRBJ2-1; possibly TRBD1 for D (6 bases). The germline V gene encodes CDR1 PRHDT and CDR2 FYEKMQ (reference sequence). Trimming cost V 8 bases and J 5 bases, with 13 bases left between them. The CDR3 consists of 13 residues. DNA of the CDR3: TGTGCCAGCGGTCAGGGGATTGACAATGAGCAGTTCTTC. This gives the protein CASGQGIDNEQFF.

The rearrangement uses TRBV7-2 and TRBJ1-5; D remains unclear. Per the germline V gene, CDR1 is SGHTA and CDR2 is FQGNSA. This CDR3 comprises 13 residues. V gave up 3 bases and J gave up 6 bases, with 9 bases separating them. CDR3 sequence: CASSFIAFQPQHF. CDR3 nucleotides: TGTGCCAGCAGCTTCATTGCGTTTCAGCCCCAGCATTTT.

The gene calls are TRBV4-1 and TRBJ2-4; 15 bases line up with TRBD2. Per germline, CDR1 MGHRA and CDR2 YSYEKL. CDR3 length equals 21 residues. V lost 4 bases and J lost 0; bases outside the gene matches: 13. CDR3 region: CASSPGLAGGEGNLAKNIQYF. The CDR3 coding sequence is TGCGCCAGCAGCCCAGGACTAGCGGGAGGGGAGGGGAACTTAGCCAAAAACATTCAGTACTTC.

The V gene is TRBV5-1, the J gene TRBJ2-1, with 11 bases identical to TRBD1. The trim removed 0 bases at V and 8 bases at J, leaving 10 bases unmatched. The length of the CDR3 is 17 residues. Per germline, CDR1 SGHRS and CDR2 YFSETQ. The CDR3 DNA follows: TGCGCCAGCAGCTTGGAACACCGGGACAGGGGGAACCATGAGCAGTTCTTC. It codes for CASSLEHRDRGNHEQFF.